This entry lists 27 T cell receptor beta chains sequenced from one sample in a study of shared clonotypes between healthy human individuals. Clones were sequenced by immunoSEQ multiplex PCR, and TCRdb holds only the in-frame ones, with some missing. The sample carries nearly 1,000,000 clones, over 60% recorded once. Material: memory CD4+ T cells sorted from blood. Subset here: CD45RA-negative fraction. The receptors come from a man younger than 35 in good health.

The chain combines TRBV29-1 with TRBJ1-2; D ambiguous. V gave up 4 bases and J gave up 6 bases, with 18 bases separating them. Germline CDR1 SQVTM, CDR2 ANQGSEA. The CDR3 has 14 residues. Written as DNA, the CDR3 is TGCAGCGTTGTTTATGAGGGCCGTTGGGATGGCTACACCTTC. Translated, it gives CSVVYEGRWDGYTF.

The chain couples TRBV18 to TRBJ2-5; 7 bases fit TRBD1. J lost 0 bases, V lost 5 bases, and 6 bases had no gene match. CDR3 length: 15 residues. In germline, CDR1 is KGHSH, CDR2 LQKENI. The CDR3: CASSKGALNQETQYF. For the CDR3, the DNA is TGTGCCAGCTCAAAGGGGGCTTTGAACCAAGAGACCCAGTACTTC.

The genes are TRBV28 and TRBJ1-5; TRBD1 aligns across 7 bases. The germline V gene encodes CDR1 MDHEN and CDR2 SYDVKM. V lost 8 bases to trimming and J lost 0 bases; unmatched junction nucleotides: 10. The CDR3 length is 16 residues. CDR3 amino acids: CASVKGARDSNQPQHF. CDR3 in DNA: TGTGCCAGCGTGAAGGGGGCGCGGGATAGCAATCAGCCCCAGCATTTT.

The gene calls are TRBV5-1 and TRBJ1-6, with unresolved D. The V end lost 3 bases, the J end lost 8 bases, and 12 bases lay between the germline ends. The CDR3 covers 14 residues. Germline values: CDR1 SGHRS, CDR2 YFSETQ. In nucleotides, the CDR3 is TGCGCCAGCAGCTCGATGGGTTCCCATTCACCCCTCCACTTT. Amino acids: CASSSMGSHSPLHF.

The J gene is TRBJ2-7, the V gene TRBV14; TRBD1 agrees at 11 bases. The V and J ends lost 2 bases and 2 bases, in that order; junction bases with no gene match: 14. Germline assignment: CDR1 SGHDN and CDR2 FVKESK. The CDR3 extends over 19 amino acids. CDR3 nucleotide sequence: TGTGCCAGCAGCCAACGTTTTGGCTCGGGACAGGGGGATCCCTACGAGCAGTACTTC. Translation: CASSQRFGSGQGDPYEQYF.

The sample holds one count of this clone. V gene TRBV5-6 combines with J gene TRBJ2-7, with D perhaps matching TRBD2 (5 bases). Germline lookup yields CDR1 SGHDT and CDR2 YYEEEE. This CDR3 region has 17 residues. Deletions cut 1 base from V and 2 bases from J, with 19 bases between. CDR3 in DNA: TGTGCCAGCAGCTTGAAGGCGGGTGGGTCTCCGCCCTACGAGCAGTACTTC. Amino acids: CASSLKAGGSPPYEQYF. Full variable domain (remainder filled in from reference TRBV5-6 and TRBJ2-7): DAGVTQSPTHLIKTRGQQVTLRCSPKSGHDTVSWYQQALGQGPQFIFQYYEEEERQRGNFPDRFSGHQFPNYSSELNVNALLLGDSALYLCASSLKAGGSPPYEQYFGPGTRLTVT.

This clone was counted once. V gene TRBV2 combines with J gene TRBJ2-7; tentatively, D is TRBD2 (5 bases). This CDR3 has 16 amino acids. With 3 bases removed from V and 0 bases from J, the gap between germline ends came to 15 bases. CDR1 SNHLY and CDR2 FYNNEI come from the germline V gene. In DNA form, the CDR3 reads TGTGCCAGCAGTGATCGGGGTACACGGGGCTCCTACGAGCAGTACTTC. This sequence encodes CASSDRGTRGSYEQYF.

The gene calls are TRBV6-4 and TRBJ2-3, with 10 bases lining up with TRBD2. J gave up 4 bases and V 4 bases, and 5 bases lay outside the gene matches. Germline CDR1 MRHNA, CDR2 SNTAGT. This CDR3 is built from 15 residues. The chain's CDR3 is CASSALAGEADTQYF. The DNA for the CDR3 is TGTGCCAGCAGTGCTCTAGCGGGGGAGGCAGATACGCAGTATTTT.

The chain joins TRBV7-9 to TRBJ1-2; D may be TRBD1 (5 bases). CDR3 length equals 15 residues. Trimming took 4 bases from V and 4 from J, leaving 16 bases between them. The germline CDR1 and CDR2 sequences are SEHNR and FQNEAQ (reference sequence). Here the CDR3 DNA reads TGTGCCAGCAGCTCCACGGGACCCCGCATCTATGGCTACACCTTC. This encodes CASSSTGPRIYGYTF.

This chain uses TRBV9 with TRBJ1-4, with TRBD1 as a possible D gene (6 bases). The V gene lost 4 bases and the J gene lost 2 bases, with 12 bases spanning the gap. This CDR3 has 15 amino acids. Germline lookup yields CDR1 SGDLS and CDR2 YYNGEE. The CDR3 sequence is CASSLRTETNEKLFF. CDR3 coding DNA: TGTGCCAGCAGCCTACGGACAGAGACTAATGAAAAACTGTTTTTT.

This clone was seen more than once but under ten times. This chain connects TRBV2 to TRBJ1-1; D gene uncertain. The CDR3 totals 13 residues. V was shortened by 4 bases and J by 2 bases, with 8 bases between the two germline ends. CDR1 is SNHLY and CDR2 is FYNNEI in the germline V gene. CDR3 DNA: TGTGCCAGCAGTGCGGAGAAAAACACTGAAGCTTTCTTT. Translation gives CASSAEKNTEAFF.

The chain is built from TRBV6-5 and TRBJ2-7; weak D call: TRBD1 (6 bases). Trimming took off 8 bases at V and 1 base at J, with 12 bases between the two ends. Looked up from germline, CDR1 is MNHEY and CDR2 is SVGAGI. The CDR3 sequence is 13 residues long. CDR3 nucleotide sequence: TGTGCCAGCTGCCGAGGACAGTCCTACGAGCAGTACTTC. Its translation: CASCRGQSYEQYF.

This clone was seen at least ten times. The same CDR3 arises from other DNA sequences in this sample as well. V usage is TRBV7-9 and J usage is TRBJ2-7; D is unresolved. The V end lost 1 base, the J end lost 3 bases, and 7 bases lay between the germline ends. This CDR3 is 13 amino acids long. CDR1 is SEHNR and CDR2 is FQNEAQ in the germline V gene (reference sequence). The CDR3 DNA reads as TGTGCCAGCAGCTTAGTTTGGAGCTACGAGCAGTACTTC. Its translation: CASSLVWSYEQYF.

In its sample, this clone was seen a few times. CDR3 in amino acids: CASSERKPNTGELFF. The CDR3 DNA follows: TGTGCCAGCAGTGAACGAAAACCGAACACCGGGGAGCTGTTTTTT. The chain is built from TRBV2 and TRBJ2-2; D not certain. The germline V gene encodes CDR1 SNHLY and CDR2 FYNNEI. This CDR3 is built from 15 residues. Trimming left V 2 bases short and J 0 bases short, with 7 bases between.

The chain is built from TRBV6-5 and TRBJ2-3; D is perhaps TRBD1 (5 bases). The germline V gene encodes CDR1 MNHEY and CDR2 SVGAGI. The V gene lost 0 bases and the J gene lost 4 bases, with 8 bases spanning the gap. This CDR3 region has 14 residues. The CDR3 loop is CASSYSGPSDTQYF. CDR3 DNA sequence: TGTGCCAGCAGTTACTCGGGGCCCTCAGATACGCAGTATTTT.

The chain links TRBV5-4 to TRBJ2-3, with 9 nucleotides matching TRBD2. The CDR3 is 15 amino acids. V trimming: 1 base; J trimming: 6 bases; junction bases outside the gene matches: 6. The germline CDR1 and CDR2 sequences are SGHNT and YYREEE (reference sequence). CDR3 sequence (DNA): TGTGCCAGCAGCTTGCCATTAGCGGGAGTTGATACGCAGTATTTT. This codes for CASSLPLAGVDTQYF. The whole variable domain, filled in from reference TRBV5-4 and TRBJ2-3, reads ETGVTQSPTHLIKTRGQQVTLRCSSQSGHNTVSWYQQALGQGPQFIFQYYREEENGRGNFPPRFSGLQFPNYSSELNVNALELDDSALYLCASSLPLAGVDTQYFGPGTRLTVL.

The V call is TRBV5-1, the J call TRBJ2-3; possible D gene TRBD1, 6 bases. Germline loops: CDR1 SGHRS, CDR2 YFSETQ. There are 14 residues in the CDR3. Trimming pared 4 bases from V and 4 bases from J, leaving 13 bases between. CDR3 residues: CASSTARGADTQYF. The CDR3 coding sequence is TGCGCCAGCAGCACAGCCAGGGGCGCAGATACGCAGTATTTT.

This chain links TRBV6-6 with TRBJ2-7, with 7 bases aligning to TRBD1. The germline CDR1 and CDR2 sequences are MNHNY and SVGAGI (reference sequence). The CDR3 covers 15 residues. Trimming removed 2 bases from V and 6 bases from J; junction bases left unmatched: 10. The CDR3, as DNA: TGTGCCAGCAGTTACGGTGGACAGGTCAAAAGCGAGCAGTACTTC. It is translated as CASSYGGQVKSEQYF.

This clone was counted between two and nine times. CDR3 nucleotides: TGTGCCAGCAGTGAAGACGGACACCAAGAGACCCAGTACTTC. Residues: CASSEDGHQETQYF. The chain uses TRBV2 and TRBJ2-5; D gene unclear. The V and J ends lost 1 base and 0 bases respectively, with 6 bases between them. The CDR3 has 14 amino acids. The germline CDR1 and CDR2 sequences are SNHLY and FYNNEI.

Worth noting for this clone: One junction end disagrees with the germline gene, perhaps due to a read error. This chain links TRBV7-7 with TRBJ2-5, with D unresolved. The CDR3 length is 16 residues. Germline CDR1 and CDR2: SSHAT and FNYEAQ (reference sequence). As DNA, the CDR3 is TGTGCTAGCAGCTTAATTGGAAACAGTCGGTCGGAGACCCAGTACTTC. Translating it yields CASSLIGNSRSETQYF. The whole variable domain, filled in from reference TRBV7-7 and TRBJ2-5, reads GAGVSQSPRYKVTKRGQDVTLRCDPISSHATLYWYQQALGQGPEFLTYFNYEAQPDKSGLPSDRFSAERPEGSISTLTIQRTEQRDSAMYRCASSLIGNSRSETQYFGPGTRLLVL.

The gene calls are TRBV2 and TRBJ2-7; D not certain. Deletions cut 7 bases from V and 4 bases from J, with 20 bases between. Germline CDR1 is SNHLY and CDR2 is FYNNEI. The CDR3 has 15 amino acids. The CDR3 protein is CASKAWIAESYEQYF. In DNA form, the CDR3 reads TGTGCCAGCAAGGCCTGGATTGCGGAGTCTTACGAGCAGTACTTC.

This clone was seen more than once but under ten times. The chain recombines TRBV6-6 with TRBJ1-1; 7 nucleotides align to TRBD1. The trim removed 0 bases at V and 8 bases at J, leaving 3 bases unmatched. The CDR3 has 13 residues. Germline assignment: CDR1 MNHNY and CDR2 SVGAGI (reference sequence). The CDR3: CASSYSGTAEAFF. The CDR3 region has the DNA TGTGCCAGCAGTTACTCAGGGACAGCCGAAGCTTTCTTT.

The CDR3 loop is CASAKDIQAGYGYTF. CDR3 DNA: TGCGCCAGCGCTAAAGACATCCAGGCGGGCTATGGCTACACCTTC. This chain joins TRBV4-3 and TRBJ1-2; the D is unclear. Germline V gives CDR1 LGHNA, CDR2 YSLEER. Trimming cost V 8 bases and J 4 bases, with 20 bases left between them. The CDR3 extends over 15 amino acids.

This clone was seen just once. The chain joins TRBV27 to TRBJ2-3; 7 nucleotides align to TRBD2. The CDR3 sequence is 15 residues long. Trimming removed 6 bases from V and 2 bases from J; junction bases left unmatched: 8. The germline V gene encodes CDR1 MNHEY and CDR2 SMNVEV (reference sequence). CDR3 sequence reads: CASRLGLAATDTQYF. CDR3 DNA sequence: TGTGCCAGCAGGTTAGGCCTAGCGGCCACAGATACGCAGTATTTT.

This clone has just a few counts. The V gene is TRBV10-3, the J gene TRBJ2-7, with 9 bases fitting TRBD2. J lost 2 bases, V lost 6 bases, and 5 bases had no gene match. Germline values: CDR1 ENHRY, CDR2 SYGVKD. The CDR3 is 14 amino acids. CDR3 nucleotides: TGTGCCATCAGGGGGACTAGCAGCCCCTACGAGCAGTACTTC. Translating it yields CAIRGTSSPYEQYF.

This clone has only one observation. Germline and junction disagree at one end, which may indicate a read error. The chain carries TRBV18 and TRBJ2-7; 8 bases match TRBD2. From germline, CDR1 is KGHSH and CDR2 LQKENI. The CDR3 totals 13 residues. The DNA of the CDR3 is TGTGCCAGCTCTCCACGGACTAGCTGGGAGCAGTACTTC. It codes for CASSPRTSWEQYF.

The rearrangement joins TRBV7-6 to TRBJ1-1; D is unresolved. The CDR3 has 14 residues. V was shortened by 1 base and J by 7 bases, with 13 bases between the two germline ends. CDR1 is SGHVS, CDR2 FNYEAQ, per germline. The CDR3 protein is CASSLGVGRSEAFF. The CDR3 DNA follows: TGTGCCAGCAGCTTAGGAGTAGGGCGTAGTGAAGCTTTCTTT.